This TCR beta chain was identified in a study of T cells in Graves' hyperthyroidism and ophthalmopathy. About the study: Peripheral blood was obtained at initial diagnosis, preceding any treatment.

Amplified regions were TCR beta CDR3 sequences from RNA transcripts. During a first-round RT-PCR of the TCR CDR3, the HTBI primer set was used. TCRdb re-analysed the multiplex PCR reads in MiXCR, keeping a single row per CDR3 protein. In the table there are approximately 590,000 distinct CDR3 sequences, more than 15% of which are singletons. This clonotype was detected ten times or more. Disease duration under 2 months; hyperthyroidism patients were aged 18 to 65. CDR1 KGHSH and CDR2 LQKENI come from the germline V gene. Trimming pared 1 base from V and 3 bases from J, leaving 13 bases between. The CDR3 length is 15 residues.

Sequenced input: blood. The chain carries TRBV18 and TRBJ2-7; D unresolved. The sequence was obtained from a woman aged 25 to 39 with Graves' hyperthyroidism. CDR3 sequence reads: CASSPLNRSSYEQYF. The CDR3 DNA reads as TGTGCCAGCTCACCACTGAATCGGTCGAGCTACGAGCAGTACTTC.